The rows below give T cell receptor beta chains drawn from one sample of a study of cytomegalovirus exposure and HLA in healthy donors. Profiled with immunoSEQ multiplex PCR; TCRdb holds only in-frame clones, not every one. The sample gives about 100,000 clones, roughly 82% of which show up once; around 1.2% is in the top ten. The sample taken for sequencing was PBMCs. All receptors come from a woman between 18 and 29 years old in good health and CMV-seronegative. CDR3s include the opening cysteine and the closing phenylalanine or tryptophan. The size field is filled for only some rows; it gives once, few, many or a size class.

>TRBV7-9|-|TRBJ2-7
CASSAGGSYEQYF
>TRBV4-2|-|TRBJ1-4
CASSQEAGAINEKLFF
>TRBV6-6|-|TRBJ1-5
CASRQGGPNQPQHF
>TRBV4-3|once|TRBJ2-1
CASSLTLRASGNNEQFF
>TRBV4-3|-|TRBJ1-6
CASSQRRDRGNSPLHF
>TRBV7-9|few|TRBJ1-3
CASSLVPNRPGNTIYF
>TRBV2|-|TRBJ1-4
CASIPDRGGRKLFF
>TRBV29-1|-|TRBJ1-2
CSVDPPTGDRGFGYTF
>TRBV19|-|TRBJ1-1
CASSPWTGAEAFF
>TRBV19|-|TRBJ2-1
CASSISRLAGRDEQFF
>TRBV27|few|TRBJ2-1
CASSPAPRGEQFF
>TRBV6-6|few|TRBJ1-1
CASSYPGQMNTEAFF
>TRBV28|-|TRBJ1-5
CASSGQAQPQHF
>TRBV7-2|few|TRBJ2-1
CASSPTRTEQFF
>TRBV9|-|TRBJ2-3
CASSPQGRTGDSQYF
>TRBV5-4|-|TRBJ2-5
CASSLGLAQETQYF
>TRBV6-4|once|TRBJ2-1
CASSEGEVGVNEQFF
>TRBV4-3|-|TRBJ1-1
CASSQNWNTEAFF
>TRBV27|-|TRBJ1-2
CASSPRQGKDYGYTF
>TRBV9|-|TRBJ1-6
CASSVTENSPLHF
>TRBV27|-|TRBJ2-1
CASSFTGTRYNEQFF
>TRBV7-9|-|TRBJ2-7
CASSPGNTYEQYF
>TRBV18|-|TRBJ1-4
CASSPPRRERNEKLFF
>TRBV19|-|TRBJ1-2
CASSIGQGDDYGYTF
>TRBV5-6|-|TRBJ1-2
CASSLEDRSYGYTF
>TRBV7-2|-|TRBJ2-1
CATRRAGGNNEQFF
>TRBV27|-|TRBJ2-1
CASRPASSSYNEQFF
>TRBV29-1|once|TRBJ2-4
CSVTGKGLAKNIQYF
>TRBV7-2|once|TRBJ2-1
CASSPSPLAGGGNEQFF
>TRBV10-3|few|TRBJ2-1
CAISEWGDNEQFF
>TRBV28|-|TRBJ1-3
CASSLLSGNTIYF
>TRBV5-4|-|TRBJ2-7
CASSIGLAGGSEQYF
>TRBV19|-|TRBJ2-7
CASSRLESSYEQYF
>TRBV4-1|-|TRBJ1-2
CASSQVAGQIYGYTF
>TRBV29-1|-|TRBJ1-2
CSVESTGGYTF
>TRBV5-5|once|TRBJ2-1
CASSLEGYAFGGNEQFF
>TRBV9|-|TRBJ2-2
CASSVTGGTGELFF
>TRBV6-4|-|TRBJ2-3
CASSAEQGSTDTQYF
>TRBV6-5|-|TRBJ1-2
CASHRTGNYGYTF
>TRBV19|-|TRBJ2-5
CASSLGPGLETQYF
>TRBV9|-|TRBJ2-1
CASSVDRPNEQFF
>TRBV7-2|-|TRBJ2-7
CASSLQLAGREQYF
>TRBV7-9|-|TRBJ2-1
CASSLLAGEQFF
>TRBV28|few|TRBJ2-2
CASSRLGLLFF
>TRBV19|-|TRBJ1-2
CASSQGQGARDGYTF
>TRBV6-5|-|TRBJ2-7
CASSYSGSLSSYEQYF
>TRBV30|-|TRBJ2-3
CAWSGQSTDTQYF
>TRBV6-6|-|TRBJ2-7
CASSSSRYEQYF